This is a list of T cell receptor beta chains from one sample in a study of Graves' ophthalmopathy and Graves' hyperthyroidism. TCRdb ran MiXCR on the multiplex PCR reads and lists one entry per CDR3 protein. The sample lists over 200,000 distinct CDR3 sequences, 25% to 30% occurring once. The sample taken for sequencing was peripheral blood. Receptors originate from a man in his forties or fifties with Graves' ophthalmopathy. Each CDR3 is given with its conserved first and last residue. The order of the fields is J gene, D gene, CDR3 length, clone size, V gene, CDR3 DNA, CDR3 protein. The D gene is left open where the match is weak. Size is stated for part of the rows, as once, few or many counts, or as a class when the clone is expanded.

TRBJ1-2 | - | 15 | - | TRBV28 | TGTGCCAGCAGCGTATGGGACCGATCCAACTATGGCTACACCTTC | CASSVWDRSNYGYTF
TRBJ2-5 | - | 17 | once | TRBV24-1 | TGTGCCACCAGTGATTTGACGTCGTCGGGCCTACAAGAGACCCAGTACTTC | CATSDLTSSGLQETQYF
TRBJ2-7 | - | 13 | many | TRBV7-9 | TGTGCCAGCAGCTTACCGGGGCTGGACGAGCAGTACTTC | CASSLPGLDEQYF
TRBJ2-2 | - | 15 | - | TRBV6-2/TRBV6-3 | TGTGCCAGCAGTTACTCCGGACAGACCACCGGGGAGCTGTTTTTT | CASSYSGQTTGELFF
TRBJ2-7 | - | 14 | - | TRBV27 | TGTGCCAGCAAAGACAGGACGGAAGCCTACGAGCAGTACTTC | CASKDRTEAYEQYF
TRBJ2-5 | - | 13 | many | TRBV2 | TGTGCCAGCAGTGAACTACCATCGGAGACCCAGTACTTC | CASSELPSETQYF
TRBJ1-1 | - | 14 | few | TRBV30 | TGTGCCTGGAGTGGGACGGGGGGACCCACTGAAGCTTTCTTT | CAWSGTGGPTEAFF
TRBJ2-3 | TRBD1 | 15 | many | TRBV24-1 | TGTGCCACCAGTGAACCCGGGACAGTGAAAGATACGCAGTATTTT | CATSEPGTVKDTQYF
TRBJ2-7 | - | 13 | many | TRBV6-2/TRBV6-3 | TGTGCCAGCAGTGAGGGGCGGAACTACGAGCAGTACTTC | CASSEGRNYEQYF
TRBJ2-5 | - | 13 | many | TRBV20-1 | TGCAGTGCTAGACTCCTACCAGGGGAGACCCAGTACTTC | CSARLLPGETQYF
TRBJ2-2 | - | 13 | many | TRBV6-5 | TGTGCCAGCAGTTACGTCGGAACCGGGGAGCTGTTTTTT | CASSYVGTGELFF
TRBJ1-2 | - | 11 | - | TRBV6-1 | TGTGCCAGCCGGGCAGGGATTGGCTACACCTTC | CASRAGIGYTF
TRBJ2-7 | TRBD2 | 13 | once | TRBV24-1 | TGTGCCACCAGTGAGCCTAGCGGGAACGAGCAGTACTTC | CATSEPSGNEQYF
TRBJ2-7 | - | 16 | many | TRBV6-5 | TGTGCCAGCAGTTACTCGATAGGTAGCGGTACCTACGAGCAGTACTTC | CASSYSIGSGTYEQYF
TRBJ1-2 | - | 14 | - | TRBV19 | TGTGCCAGTAGTAAGGACAGCCCGGTGGGTGGCTACACCTTC | CASSKDSPVGGYTF
TRBJ2-7 | - | 15 | - | TRBV7-2 | TGTGCCAGCAGCTTAGCGCCGGGGCTAGTCTACGAGCAGTACTTC | CASSLAPGLVYEQYF
TRBJ2-4 | - | 12 | many | TRBV28 | TGTGCCAGCAGTTTGGGGGCGACGGTACAGTACTTC | CASSLGATVQYF
TRBJ2-7 | TRBD1 | 13 | - | TRBV25-1 | TGTGCCAGCCGCGGGACAGGGGTGGACGAGCAGTACTTC | CASRGTGVDEQYF
TRBJ2-7 | TRBD2 | 16 | once | TRBV11-2 | TGTGCCAGCAGCTTTGGCGGGGGTGCCCTGGGAAACGAGCAGTACTTC | CASSFGGGALGNEQYF
TRBJ1-6 | - | 13 | - | TRBV7-2 | TGTGCCAGCAGCTTAAAGGTTAATTCACCCCTCCACTTT | CASSLKVNSPLHF
TRBJ2-7 | TRBD2 | 17 | many | TRBV20-1 | TGCAGTGCCAGAGGCCGCTTGAGCGGGAGGTGGGGGTACGAGCAGTACTTC | CSARGRLSGRWGYEQYF
TRBJ2-6 | - | 17 | many | TRBV5-7 | TGTGCCAGCAGCCTATGGCCAGGACCTTCTGGGGCCAACGTCCTGACTTTC | CASSLWPGPSGANVLTF
TRBJ2-3 | TRBD1 | 16 | few | TRBV6-2/TRBV6-3 | TGTGCCAGCAGTTACTCCCCGGGGACAGGTACAGATACGCAGTATTTT | CASSYSPGTGTDTQYF
TRBJ2-5 | - | 14 | - | TRBV28 | TGTGCCAGCAGTGGAGGGGCCACGGGAGAGACCCAGTACTTC | CASSGGATGETQYF
TRBJ1-1 | - | 14 | many | TRBV20-1 | TGCAGTGCTAGAGATACAGGGCTAGGGGCTGAAGCTTTCTTT | CSARDTGLGAEAFF
TRBJ2-5 | - | 15 | many | TRBV7-3 | TGTGCCAGCAGCTTAAGGGGGCGCCCCCAAGAGACCCAGTACTTC | CASSLRGRPQETQYF
TRBJ2-7 | TRBD1 | 13 | many | TRBV6-2/TRBV6-3 | TGTGCCAGCAGTCGCTACAGGGGCCACGAGCAGTACTTC | CASSRYRGHEQYF
TRBJ1-5 | TRBD1 | 18 | - | TRBV12-3/TRBV12-4 | TGTGCCAGCAGTTTAACGGGGACAGGGAAGGGGAGCAATCAGCCCCAGCATTTT | CASSLTGTGKGSNQPQHF
TRBJ1-5 | - | 14 | many | TRBV5-1 | TGCGCCAGCAGCTTGGACCCCTCCACGGTGCCCCAGCATTTT | CASSLDPSTVPQHF
TRBJ1-1 | - | 16 | many | TRBV6-2/TRBV6-3 | TGTGCCAGCAGTCCTCTGATCGGAGGGATGAACACTGAAGCTTTCTTT | CASSPLIGGMNTEAFF